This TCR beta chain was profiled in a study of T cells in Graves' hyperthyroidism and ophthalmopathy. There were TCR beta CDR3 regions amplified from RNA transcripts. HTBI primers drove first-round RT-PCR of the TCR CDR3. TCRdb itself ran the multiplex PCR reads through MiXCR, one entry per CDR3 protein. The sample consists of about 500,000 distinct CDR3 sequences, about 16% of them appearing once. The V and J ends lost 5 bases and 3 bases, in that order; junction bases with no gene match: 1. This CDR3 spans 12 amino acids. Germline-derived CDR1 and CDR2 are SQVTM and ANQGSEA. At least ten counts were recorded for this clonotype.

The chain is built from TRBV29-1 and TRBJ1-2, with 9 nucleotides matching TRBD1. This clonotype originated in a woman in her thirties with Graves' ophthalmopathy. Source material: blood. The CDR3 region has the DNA TGCAGCGTTCGGACAGGGGACTATGGCTACACCTTC. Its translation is CSVRTGDYGYTF.